Listed here are 7 T cell receptor beta chains from one sample, sequenced in a study of blood T cell repertoires in COVID-19. The table came from immunoSEQ multiplex PCR; TCRdb's copy has only in-frame clones and leaves some out. The sample includes a few hundred thousand clones, around nine tenths seen only once; the top ten take under 10%. Sequences were obtained from PBMCs or T cells enriched from blood (not recorded which). The receptors were gathered from a man aged 40-50 years who had recovered from COVID-19.

The rearrangement joins TRBV10-1 to TRBJ2-2; 8 bases align to TRBD1. Germline trimming cut 0 bases from V and 6 bases from J; bases unmatched to any gene: 3. Germline V gene data show CDR1 as WNHNN and CDR2 as SYGVQD (reference sequence). The CDR3 has 15 residues. DNA of the CDR3: TGCGCCAGCAGTGAGTCGCAGGGGGCCTCCGGGGAGCTGTTTTTT. Protein: CASSESQGASGELFF.

The gene calls are TRBV24-1 and TRBJ2-1; 8 bases are shared with TRBD1. The CDR3 contains 17 residues. V shed 2 bases and J 2 bases; nucleotides not matched to a gene: 7. In germline, CDR1 is KGHDR, CDR2 SFDVKD. The CDR3 nucleotides are TGTGCCACCAGTGATTCGATACAGGGGGGTACCTACAATGAGCAGTTCTTC. The encoded protein is CATSDSIQGGTYNEQFF.

The chain links TRBV28 to TRBJ2-5; 8 nucleotides align to TRBD2. Trimming removed 5 bases from V and 5 bases from J; junction bases left unmatched: 10. This CDR3 comprises 15 residues. The germline CDR1 and CDR2 sequences are MDHEN and SYDVKM. As DNA, the CDR3 is TGTGCCAGCAGTGCACCCGGGGGGGTGTGGGAGACCCAGTACTTC. As protein: CASSAPGGVWETQYF.

J is TRBJ2-3 and V is TRBV6-5; unclear D gene. CDR3 length: 15 amino acids. The V gene lost 6 bases and the J gene lost 0 bases, with 13 bases spanning the gap. Germline V CDR1 and CDR2: MNHEY, SVGAGI. The CDR3: CASRNPAGSTDTQYF. The CDR3 coding sequence is TGTGCCAGCAGGAACCCCGCAGGCAGCACAGATACGCAGTATTTT.

This chain joins TRBV10-3 and TRBJ2-1; 8 bases fit TRBD2. CDR1 is ENHRY, CDR2 SYGVKD, per germline. V lost 10 bases and J lost 7; bases outside the gene matches: 12. The CDR3 runs 14 residues. The CDR3 sequence: CASSTSGTRNEQFF. CDR3 DNA sequence: TGTGCCAGCTCGACTTCCGGGACTAGGAATGAGCAGTTCTTC.

The chain has TRBV5-1 and TRBJ2-1; 9 positions agree with TRBD1. Germline CDR1 SGHRS, CDR2 YFSETQ. V gave up 2 bases and J gave up 7 bases; unmatched junction bases: 7. The CDR3 runs 15 residues. Here the CDR3 reads CASSLQGAEVNEQFF. The DNA of the CDR3 is TGCGCCAGCAGCTTACAGGGGGCGGAGGTGAATGAGCAGTTCTTC.

The rearrangement joins TRBV5-1 to TRBJ2-1; TRBD2 agrees at 8 bases. V shed 0 bases and J 7 bases; nucleotides not matched to a gene: 9. The CDR3 is 16 residues long. Germline V gene lookup returns CDR1 SGHRS and CDR2 YFSETQ. CDR3 DNA sequence: TGCGCCAGCAGCTTGGAAGCGGGAGCTGGGATAAATGAGCAGTTCTTC. This translates into CASSLEAGAGINEQFF. Together with reference TRBV5-1 and TRBJ2-1, the CDR3 gives the full variable domain: KAGVTQTPRYLIKTRGQQVTLSCSPISGHRSVSWYQQTPGQGLQFLFEYFSETQRNKGNFPGRFSGRQFSNSRSEMNVSTLELGDSALYLCASSLEAGAGINEQFFGPGTRLTVL.